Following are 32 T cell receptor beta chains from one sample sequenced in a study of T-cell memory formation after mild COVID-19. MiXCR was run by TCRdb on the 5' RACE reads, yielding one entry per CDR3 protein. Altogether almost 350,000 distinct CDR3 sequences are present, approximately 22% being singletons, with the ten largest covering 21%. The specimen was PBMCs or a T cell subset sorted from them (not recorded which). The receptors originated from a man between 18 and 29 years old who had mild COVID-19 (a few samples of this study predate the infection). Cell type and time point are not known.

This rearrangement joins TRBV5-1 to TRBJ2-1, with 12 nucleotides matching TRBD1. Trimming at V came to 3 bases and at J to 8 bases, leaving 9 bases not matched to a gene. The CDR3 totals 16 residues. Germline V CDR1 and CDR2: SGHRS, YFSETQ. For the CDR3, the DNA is TGCGCCAGCAGCTCCTCACCGGGACAGGGGGCCTATGAGCAGTTCTTC. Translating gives CASSSSPGQGAYEQFF.

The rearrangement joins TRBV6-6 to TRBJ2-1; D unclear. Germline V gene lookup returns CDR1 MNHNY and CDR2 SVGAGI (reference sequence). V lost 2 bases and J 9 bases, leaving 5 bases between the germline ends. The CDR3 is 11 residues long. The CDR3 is CASSYRGEQFF. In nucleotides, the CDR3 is TGTGCCAGCAGTTACCGCGGTGAGCAGTTCTTC.

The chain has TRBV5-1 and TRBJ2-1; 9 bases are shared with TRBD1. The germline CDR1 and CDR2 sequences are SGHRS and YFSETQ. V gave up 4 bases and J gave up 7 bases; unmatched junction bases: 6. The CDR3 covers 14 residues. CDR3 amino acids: CASSAYRGQNEQFF. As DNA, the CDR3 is TGCGCCAGCAGCGCCTACAGGGGGCAGAATGAGCAGTTCTTC.

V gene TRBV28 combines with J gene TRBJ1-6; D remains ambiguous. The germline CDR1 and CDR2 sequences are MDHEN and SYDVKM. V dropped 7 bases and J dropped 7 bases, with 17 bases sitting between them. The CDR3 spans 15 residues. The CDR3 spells CASISPGLNNSPLHF. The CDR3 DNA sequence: TGTGCCAGCATCTCCCCCGGACTGAACAATTCACCCCTCCACTTT.

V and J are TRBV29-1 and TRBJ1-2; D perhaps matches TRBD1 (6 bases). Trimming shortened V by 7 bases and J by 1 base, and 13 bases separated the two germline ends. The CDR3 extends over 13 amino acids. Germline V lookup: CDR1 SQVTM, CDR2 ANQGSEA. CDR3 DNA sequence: TGCAGCGCTGGACAGCCTCATAACTATGGCTACACCTTC. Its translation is CSAGQPHNYGYTF.

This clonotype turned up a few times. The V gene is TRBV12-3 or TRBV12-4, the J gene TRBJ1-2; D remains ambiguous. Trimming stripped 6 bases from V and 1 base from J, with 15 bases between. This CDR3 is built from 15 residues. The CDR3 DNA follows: TGTGCCAGCAGCCAATACGCGGAGAATAACTATGGCTACACCTTC. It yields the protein CASSQYAENNYGYTF.

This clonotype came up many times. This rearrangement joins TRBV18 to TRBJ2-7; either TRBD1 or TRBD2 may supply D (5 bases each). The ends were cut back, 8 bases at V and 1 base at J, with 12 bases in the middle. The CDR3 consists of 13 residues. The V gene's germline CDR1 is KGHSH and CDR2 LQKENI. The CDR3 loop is CASSPGQSYEQYF. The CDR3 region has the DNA TGTGCCAGCAGCCCGGGGCAGTCCTACGAGCAGTACTTC.

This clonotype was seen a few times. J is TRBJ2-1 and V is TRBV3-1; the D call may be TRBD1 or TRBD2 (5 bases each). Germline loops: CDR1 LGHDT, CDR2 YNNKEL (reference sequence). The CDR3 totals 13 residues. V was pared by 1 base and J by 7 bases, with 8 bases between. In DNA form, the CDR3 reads TGTGCCAGCAGCCAAGGAGGGGAAAATGAGCAGTTCTTC. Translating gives CASSQGGENEQFF.

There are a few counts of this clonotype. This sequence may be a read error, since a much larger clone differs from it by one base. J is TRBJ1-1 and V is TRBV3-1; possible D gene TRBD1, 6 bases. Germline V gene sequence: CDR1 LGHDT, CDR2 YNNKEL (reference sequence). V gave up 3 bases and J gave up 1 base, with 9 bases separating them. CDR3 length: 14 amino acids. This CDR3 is CASSHGQPNTEAFF. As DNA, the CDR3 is TGTGCCAGCAGCCACGGACAGCCGAACACTGAAGCTTTCTTT.

CDR3 region: CSARDRMPLGNQPQHF. CDR3 DNA sequence: TGCAGTGCTAGGGACAGGATGCCCTTAGGCAATCAGCCCCAGCATTTT. The chain recombines TRBV20-1 with TRBJ1-5; TRBD1 agrees at 7 bases. V lost 3 bases and J lost 2; bases outside the gene matches: 10. CDR3 length equals 16 residues. Germline values: CDR1 DFQATT, CDR2 SNEGSKA (reference sequence).

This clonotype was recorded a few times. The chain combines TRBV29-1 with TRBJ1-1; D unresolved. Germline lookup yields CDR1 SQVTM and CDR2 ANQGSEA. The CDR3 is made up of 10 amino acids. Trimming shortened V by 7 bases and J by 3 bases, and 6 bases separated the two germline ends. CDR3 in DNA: TGCAGCGGTGAGGACACTGAAGCTTTCTTT. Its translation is CSGEDTEAFF.

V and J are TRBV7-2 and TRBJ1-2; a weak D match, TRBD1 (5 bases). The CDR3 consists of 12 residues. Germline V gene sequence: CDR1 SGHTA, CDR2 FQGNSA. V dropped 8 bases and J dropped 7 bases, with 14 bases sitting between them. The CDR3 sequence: CASGGVLFGYTF. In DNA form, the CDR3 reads TGTGCCAGCGGGGGGGTATTGTTTGGCTACACCTTC.

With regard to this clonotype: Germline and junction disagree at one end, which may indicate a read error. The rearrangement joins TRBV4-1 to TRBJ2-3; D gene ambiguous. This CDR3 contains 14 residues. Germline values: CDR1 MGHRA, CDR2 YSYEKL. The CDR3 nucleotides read TGCGCCAGCAACCAACCCCAAAGCACAGATACGCAGTATTTT. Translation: CASNQPQSTDTQYF.

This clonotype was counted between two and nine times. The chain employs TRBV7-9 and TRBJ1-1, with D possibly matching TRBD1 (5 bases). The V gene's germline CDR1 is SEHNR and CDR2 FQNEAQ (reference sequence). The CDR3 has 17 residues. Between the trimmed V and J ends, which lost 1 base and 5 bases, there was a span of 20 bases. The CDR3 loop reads CASSLVLDTRGWTEAFF. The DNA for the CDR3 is TGTGCCAGCAGCTTAGTGTTGGACACACGGGGATGGACTGAAGCTTTCTTT.

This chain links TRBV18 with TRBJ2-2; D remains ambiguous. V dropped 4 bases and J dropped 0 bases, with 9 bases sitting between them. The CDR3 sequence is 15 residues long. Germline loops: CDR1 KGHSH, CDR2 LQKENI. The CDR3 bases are TGTGCCAGCTCACAGGTACCGACGAACACCGGGGAGCTGTTTTTT. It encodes CASSQVPTNTGELFF.

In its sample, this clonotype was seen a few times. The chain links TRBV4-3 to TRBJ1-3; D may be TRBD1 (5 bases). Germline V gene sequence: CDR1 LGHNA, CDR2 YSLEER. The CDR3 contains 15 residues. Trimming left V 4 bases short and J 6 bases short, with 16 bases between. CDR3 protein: CASSRARGAENTIYF. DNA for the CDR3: TGCGCCAGCAGCCGGGCGAGGGGTGCGGAAAACACCATATATTTT.

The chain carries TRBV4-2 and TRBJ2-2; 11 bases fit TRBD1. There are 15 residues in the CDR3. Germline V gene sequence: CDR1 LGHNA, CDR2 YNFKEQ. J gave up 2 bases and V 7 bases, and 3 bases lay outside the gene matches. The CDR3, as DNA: TGTGCCAGCAAACGGACAGGGGGCAACACCGGGGAGCTGTTTTTT. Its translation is CASKRTGGNTGELFF.

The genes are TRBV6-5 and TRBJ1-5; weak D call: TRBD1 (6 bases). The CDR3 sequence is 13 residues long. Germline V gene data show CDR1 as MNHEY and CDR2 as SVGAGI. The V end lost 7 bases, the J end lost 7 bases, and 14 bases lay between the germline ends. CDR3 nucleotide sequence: TGTGCCAGCAAAGACAGGATAGACCAGCCCCAGCATTTT. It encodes CASKDRIDQPQHF.

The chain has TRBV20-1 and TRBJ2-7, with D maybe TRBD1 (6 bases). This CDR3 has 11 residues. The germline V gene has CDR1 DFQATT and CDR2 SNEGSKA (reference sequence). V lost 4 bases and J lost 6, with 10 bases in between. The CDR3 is CSATGVAEQYV. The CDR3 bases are TGCAGTGCTACAGGGGTGGCCGAGCAGTACGTC.

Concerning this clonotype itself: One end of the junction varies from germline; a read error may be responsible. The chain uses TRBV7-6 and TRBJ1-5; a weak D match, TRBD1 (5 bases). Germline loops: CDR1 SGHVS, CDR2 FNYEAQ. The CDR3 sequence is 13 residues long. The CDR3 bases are TGTGCCAGCAGCTTAGGTCAGGGTCAGACCCAGCATTTT. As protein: CASSLGQGQTQHF.

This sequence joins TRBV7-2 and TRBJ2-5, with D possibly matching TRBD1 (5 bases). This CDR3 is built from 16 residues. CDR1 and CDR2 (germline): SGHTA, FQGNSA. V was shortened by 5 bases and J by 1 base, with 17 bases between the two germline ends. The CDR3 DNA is TGTGCCAGCAGCCATGGGGCGGCCCCTGCCCAAGAGACCCAGTACTTC. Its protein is CASSHGAAPAQETQYF.

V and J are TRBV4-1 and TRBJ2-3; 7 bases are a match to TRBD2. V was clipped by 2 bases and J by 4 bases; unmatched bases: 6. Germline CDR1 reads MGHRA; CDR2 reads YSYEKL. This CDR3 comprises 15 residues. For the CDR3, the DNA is TGCGCCAGCAGCCAACCCGGACTAGGGGCAGATACGCAGTATTTT. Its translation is CASSQPGLGADTQYF.

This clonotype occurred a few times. CDR3 in DNA: TGTGCCAGCAGCCGACCGGGACAGGGCCTCTATGGCTACACCTTC. Its protein is CASSRPGQGLYGYTF. This sequence joins TRBV7-3 and TRBJ1-2, with 9 bases aligning to TRBD1. This CDR3 spans 15 amino acids. CDR1 SGHTA and CDR2 FQGTGA come from the germline V gene. Unmatched junction bases numbered 8, after V lost 5 bases and J lost 4 bases. The complete variable domain, with remaining parts taken from reference TRBV7-3 and TRBJ1-2, reads GAGVSQTPSNKVTEKGKYVELRCDPISGHTALYWYRQSLGQGPEFLIYFQGTGAADDSGLPNDRFFAVRPEGSVSTLKIQRTERGDSAVYLCASSRPGQGLYGYTFGSGTRLTVV.

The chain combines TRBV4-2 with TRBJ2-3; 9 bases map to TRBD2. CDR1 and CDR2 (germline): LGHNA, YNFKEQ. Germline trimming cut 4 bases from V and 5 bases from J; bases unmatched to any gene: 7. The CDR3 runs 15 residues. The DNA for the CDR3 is TGTGCCAGCAGCCTCGGCGGGGGGGCCAGAGATACGCAGTATTTT. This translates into CASSLGGGARDTQYF.

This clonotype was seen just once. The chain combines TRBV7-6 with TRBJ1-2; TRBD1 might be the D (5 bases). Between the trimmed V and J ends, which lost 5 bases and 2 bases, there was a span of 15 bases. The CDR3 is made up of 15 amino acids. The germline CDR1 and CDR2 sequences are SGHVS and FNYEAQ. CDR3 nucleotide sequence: TGTGCCAGCAGCCATGAGGTGGGGGAGAACTATGGCTACACCTTC. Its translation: CASSHEVGENYGYTF.

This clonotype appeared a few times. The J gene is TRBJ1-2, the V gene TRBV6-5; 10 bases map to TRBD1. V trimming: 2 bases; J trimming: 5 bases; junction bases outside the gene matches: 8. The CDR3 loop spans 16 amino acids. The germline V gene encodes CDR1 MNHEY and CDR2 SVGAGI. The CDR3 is CASSYLRDRGNYGYTF. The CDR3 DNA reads TGTGCCAGCAGTTACCTTCGGGACAGGGGAAATTATGGCTACACCTTC.

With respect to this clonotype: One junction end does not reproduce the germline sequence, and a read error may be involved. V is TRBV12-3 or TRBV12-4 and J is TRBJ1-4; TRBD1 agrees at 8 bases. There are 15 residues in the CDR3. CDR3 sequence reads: CASSSDRGSWEKLYF. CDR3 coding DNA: TGTGCCAGCAGTTCCGACAGGGGAAGTTGGGAAAAACTGTATTTT.

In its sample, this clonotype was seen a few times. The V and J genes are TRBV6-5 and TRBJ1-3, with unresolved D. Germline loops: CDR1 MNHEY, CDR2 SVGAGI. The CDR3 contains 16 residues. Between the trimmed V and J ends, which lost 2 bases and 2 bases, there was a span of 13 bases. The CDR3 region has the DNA TGTGCCAGCAGTTACGCGATGGGATCTACTGGAAACACCATATATTTT. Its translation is CASSYAMGSTGNTIYF.

CDR3 DNA sequence: TGTGCCAGCAGTCCCTCTGTATGGGGGGGAGTCGGGGAGCTGTTTTTT. Translated: CASSPSVWGGVGELFF. V usage is TRBV9 and J usage is TRBJ2-2; the match to TRBD2 covers 7 bases. This CDR3 has 16 residues. The germline CDR1 and CDR2 sequences are SGDLS and YYNGEE. The V and J ends lost 5 bases and 7 bases, in that order; junction bases with no gene match: 14.

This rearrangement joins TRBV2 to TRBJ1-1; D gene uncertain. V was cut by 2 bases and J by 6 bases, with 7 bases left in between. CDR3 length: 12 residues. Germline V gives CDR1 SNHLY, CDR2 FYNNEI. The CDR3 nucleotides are TGTGCCAGCAGTGAATATAGGTCTGAAGCTTTCTTT. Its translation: CASSEYRSEAFF.

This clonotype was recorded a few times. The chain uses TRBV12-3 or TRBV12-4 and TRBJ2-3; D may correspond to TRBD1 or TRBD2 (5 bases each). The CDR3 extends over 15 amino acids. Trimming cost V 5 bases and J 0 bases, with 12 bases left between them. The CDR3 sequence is CASSKRGTSTDTQYF. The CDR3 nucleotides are TGTGCCAGCAGTAAGAGGGGCACTAGCACAGATACGCAGTATTTT.

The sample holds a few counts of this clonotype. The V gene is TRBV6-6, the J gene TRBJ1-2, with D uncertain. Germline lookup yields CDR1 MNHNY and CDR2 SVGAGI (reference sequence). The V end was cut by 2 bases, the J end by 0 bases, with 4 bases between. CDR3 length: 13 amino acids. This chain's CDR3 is CASSYRSNYGYTF. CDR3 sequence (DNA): TGTGCCAGCAGTTACCGCTCTAACTATGGCTACACCTTC.